This T cell receptor beta chain was sequenced during a study of blood T cell repertoires in COVID-19. Authors' methods: Reference gene primer amplification in the assay estimated nucleated cell counts. Measured with immunoSEQ multiplex PCR; TCRdb has only the in-frame clones, and not every one. From that table come the V and J calls and clone size; the DNA was used to work out D and trimming. This table holds some 110,000 clones, 90% found once. Trimming shortened V by 7 bases and J by 0 bases, and 9 bases separated the two germline ends. CDR3 size: 14 residues. Germline V gene lookup returns CDR1 MNHEY and CDR2 SVGAGI.

V is TRBV6-5 and J is TRBJ2-2, with TRBD2 as a possible D gene (6 bases). This clonotype was obtained from a human donor with active COVID-19. The donor label of this sample is uncertain. The sequenced sample consisted of peripheral blood. CDR3 nucleotides: TGTGCCAGCACAGGAGGGACGAACACCGGGGAGCTGTTTTTT. Translation gives CASTGGTNTGELFF.